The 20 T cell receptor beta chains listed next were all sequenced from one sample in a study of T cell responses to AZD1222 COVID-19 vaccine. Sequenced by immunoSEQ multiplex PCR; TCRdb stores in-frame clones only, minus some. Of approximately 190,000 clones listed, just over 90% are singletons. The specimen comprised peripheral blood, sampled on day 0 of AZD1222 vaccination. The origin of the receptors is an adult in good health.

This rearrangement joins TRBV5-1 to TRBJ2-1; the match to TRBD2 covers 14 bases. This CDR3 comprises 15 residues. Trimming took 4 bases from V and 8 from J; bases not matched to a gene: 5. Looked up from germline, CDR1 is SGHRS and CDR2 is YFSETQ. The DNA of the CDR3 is TGCGCCAGCAGCCTGACTAGCGGGAGGGTTGATGAGCAGTTCTTC. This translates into CASSLTSGRVDEQFF.

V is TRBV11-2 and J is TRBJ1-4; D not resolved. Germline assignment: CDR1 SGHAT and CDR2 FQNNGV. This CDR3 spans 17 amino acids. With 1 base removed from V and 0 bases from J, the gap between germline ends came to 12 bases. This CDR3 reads CASSLGEVMATNEKLFF. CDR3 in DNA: TGTGCCAGCAGCTTAGGGGAAGTGATGGCAACTAATGAAAAACTGTTTTTT.

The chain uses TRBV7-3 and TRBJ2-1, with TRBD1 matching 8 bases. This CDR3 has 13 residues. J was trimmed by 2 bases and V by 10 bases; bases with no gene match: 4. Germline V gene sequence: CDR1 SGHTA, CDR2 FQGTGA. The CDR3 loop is CANPGQAYNEQFF. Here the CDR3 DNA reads TGTGCCAACCCGGGACAGGCCTACAATGAGCAGTTCTTC.

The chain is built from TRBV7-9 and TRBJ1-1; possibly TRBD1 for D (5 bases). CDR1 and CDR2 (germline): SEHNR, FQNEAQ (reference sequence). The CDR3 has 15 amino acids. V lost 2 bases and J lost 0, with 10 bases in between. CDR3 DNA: TGTGCCAGCAGCTTACTCTCAGGGATGAACACTGAAGCTTTCTTT. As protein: CASSLLSGMNTEAFF. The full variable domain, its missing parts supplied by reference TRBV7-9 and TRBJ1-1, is DTGVSQNPRHKITKRGQNVTFRCDPISEHNRLYWYRQTLGQGPEFLTYFQNEAQLEKSRLLSDRFSAERPKGSFSTLEIQRTEQGDSAMYLCASSLLSGMNTEAFFGQGTRLTVV.

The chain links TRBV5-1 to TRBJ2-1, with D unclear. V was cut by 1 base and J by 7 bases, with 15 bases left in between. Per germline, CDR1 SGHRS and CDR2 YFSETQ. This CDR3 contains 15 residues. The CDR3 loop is CASSLLLNSGNEQFF. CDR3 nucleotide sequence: TGCGCCAGCAGCTTGCTTCTCAACTCCGGTAATGAGCAGTTCTTC.

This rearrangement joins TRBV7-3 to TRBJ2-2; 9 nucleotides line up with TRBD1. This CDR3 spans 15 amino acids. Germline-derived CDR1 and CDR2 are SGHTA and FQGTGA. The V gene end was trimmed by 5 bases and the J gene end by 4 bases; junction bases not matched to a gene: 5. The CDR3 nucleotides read TGTGCCAGCAGCCGGGACAGGGACAGCACCGGGGAGCTGTTTTTT. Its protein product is CASSRDRDSTGELFF.

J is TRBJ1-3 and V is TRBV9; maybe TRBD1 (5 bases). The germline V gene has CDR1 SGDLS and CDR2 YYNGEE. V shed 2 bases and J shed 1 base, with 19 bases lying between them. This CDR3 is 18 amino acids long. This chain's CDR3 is CASSVEGLFGGSGNTIYF. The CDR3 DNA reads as TGTGCCAGCAGCGTTGAGGGGTTGTTTGGAGGATCTGGAAACACCATATATTTT.

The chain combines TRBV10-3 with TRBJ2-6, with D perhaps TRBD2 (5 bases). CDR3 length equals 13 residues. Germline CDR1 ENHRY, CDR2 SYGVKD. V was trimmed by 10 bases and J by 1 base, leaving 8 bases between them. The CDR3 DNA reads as TGTGCCACCTCGGGGTCTGGGGCCAACGTCCTGACTTTC. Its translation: CATSGSGANVLTF.

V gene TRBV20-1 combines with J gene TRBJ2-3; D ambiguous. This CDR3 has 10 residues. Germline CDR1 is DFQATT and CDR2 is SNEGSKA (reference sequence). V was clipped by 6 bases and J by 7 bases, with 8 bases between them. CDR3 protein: CSAGMNTQYF. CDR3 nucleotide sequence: TGCAGTGCAGGCATGAATACGCAGTATTTT.

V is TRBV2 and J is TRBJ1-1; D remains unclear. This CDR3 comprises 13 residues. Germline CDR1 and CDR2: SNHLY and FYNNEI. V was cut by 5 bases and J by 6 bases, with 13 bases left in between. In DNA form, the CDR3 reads TGTGCCAGCAGTCCCGACACTCCTCCTGAAGCTTTCTTT. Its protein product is CASSPDTPPEAFF.

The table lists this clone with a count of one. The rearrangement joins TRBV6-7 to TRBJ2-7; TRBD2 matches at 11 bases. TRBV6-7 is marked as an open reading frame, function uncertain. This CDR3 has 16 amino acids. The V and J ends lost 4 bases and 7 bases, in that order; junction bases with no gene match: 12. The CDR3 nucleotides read TGTGCCAGCAGTTCCAGGACTAGCGGGTCCCCTAGGGAGCAGTACTTC. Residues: CASSSRTSGSPREQYF.

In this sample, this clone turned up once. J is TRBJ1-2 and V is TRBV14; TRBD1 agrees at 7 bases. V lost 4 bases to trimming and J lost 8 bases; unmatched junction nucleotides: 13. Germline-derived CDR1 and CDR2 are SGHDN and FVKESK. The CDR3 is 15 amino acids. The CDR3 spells CASSPIQGTVRGYTF. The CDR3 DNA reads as TGTGCCAGCAGCCCCATCCAAGGGACAGTAAGGGGCTACACCTTC.

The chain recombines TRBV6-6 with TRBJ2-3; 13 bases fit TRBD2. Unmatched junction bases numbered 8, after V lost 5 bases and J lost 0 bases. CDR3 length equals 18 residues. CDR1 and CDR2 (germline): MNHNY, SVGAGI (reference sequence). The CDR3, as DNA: TGTGCCAGCAGTCCGCGACTAGCGGGAGGCCCGAGCACAGATACGCAGTATTTT. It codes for CASSPRLAGGPSTDTQYF.

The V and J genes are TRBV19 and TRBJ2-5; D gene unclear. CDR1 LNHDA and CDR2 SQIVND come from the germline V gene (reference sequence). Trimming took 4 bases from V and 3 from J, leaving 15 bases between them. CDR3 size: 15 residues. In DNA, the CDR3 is TGTGCCAGTAGTACTCACACTGCGGATGAAGAGACCCAGTACTTC. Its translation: CASSTHTADEETQYF. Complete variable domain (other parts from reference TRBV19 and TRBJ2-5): DGGITQSPKYLFRKEGQNVTLSCEQNLNHDAMYWYRQDPGQGLRLIYYSQIVNDFQKGDIAEGYSVSREKKESFPLTVTSAQKNPTAFYLCASSTHTADEETQYFGPGTRLLVL.

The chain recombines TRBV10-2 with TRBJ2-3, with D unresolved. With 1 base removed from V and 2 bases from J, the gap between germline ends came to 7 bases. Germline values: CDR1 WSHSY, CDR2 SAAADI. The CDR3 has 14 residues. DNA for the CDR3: TGCGCCAGCAGTGAGTTCGCCATCACAGATACGCAGTATTTT. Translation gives CASSEFAITDTQYF.

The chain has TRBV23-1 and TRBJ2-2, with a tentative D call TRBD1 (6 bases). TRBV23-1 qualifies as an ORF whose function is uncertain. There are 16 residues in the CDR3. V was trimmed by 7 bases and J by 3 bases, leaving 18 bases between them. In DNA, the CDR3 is TGCGCCAGCACCCCACTCCAGGGGAAGGACACCGGGGAGCTGTTTTTT. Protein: CASTPLQGKDTGELFF.

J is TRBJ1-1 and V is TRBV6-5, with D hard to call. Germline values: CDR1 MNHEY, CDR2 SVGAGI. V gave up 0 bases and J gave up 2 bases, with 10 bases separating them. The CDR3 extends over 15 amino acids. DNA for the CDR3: TGTGCCAGCAGTTACTCGGTCGATCAAAACACTGAAGCTTTCTTT. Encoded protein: CASSYSVDQNTEAFF.

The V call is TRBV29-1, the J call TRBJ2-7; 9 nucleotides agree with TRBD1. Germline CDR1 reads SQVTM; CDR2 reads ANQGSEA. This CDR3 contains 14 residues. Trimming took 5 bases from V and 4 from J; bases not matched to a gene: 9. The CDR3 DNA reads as TGCAGCGTTTCCATCGGGACAGGGTCTTACGAGCAGTACTTC. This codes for CSVSIGTGSYEQYF.

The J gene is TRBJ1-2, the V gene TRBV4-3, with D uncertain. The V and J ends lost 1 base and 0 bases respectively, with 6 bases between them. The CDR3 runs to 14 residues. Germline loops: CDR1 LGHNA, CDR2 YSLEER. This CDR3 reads CASSQGTTNYGYTF. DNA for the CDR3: TGCGCCAGCAGCCAAGGGACCACTAACTATGGCTACACCTTC.

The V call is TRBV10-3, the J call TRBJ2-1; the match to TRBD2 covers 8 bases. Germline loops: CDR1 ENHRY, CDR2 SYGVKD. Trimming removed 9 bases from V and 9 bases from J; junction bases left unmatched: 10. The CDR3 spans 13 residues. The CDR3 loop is CAIPSGSGPEQFF. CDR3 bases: TGTGCCATACCTAGCGGGTCGGGCCCTGAGCAGTTCTTC.